Reported below is one T cell receptor (beta chain). The CDR3 is 12 residues long. Germline V lookup: CDR1 SEHNR, CDR2 FQNEAQ (reference sequence). These data originate in a study of human CD8 memory T cell subsets. Sequencing libraries of TCR beta were made by UMI-labeled 5' RACE. TCRdb reprocessed the 5' RACE reads, keeping one entry per CDR3 protein, no DNA. Its clone listing holds some 11,000 distinct CDR3 sequences. J is TRBJ1-1 and V is TRBV7-9. Sequencing used CD8+ T cells from PBMCs. The receptor's source is a human donor in good health. The CDR3 sequence is CASSHWRGEAFF.